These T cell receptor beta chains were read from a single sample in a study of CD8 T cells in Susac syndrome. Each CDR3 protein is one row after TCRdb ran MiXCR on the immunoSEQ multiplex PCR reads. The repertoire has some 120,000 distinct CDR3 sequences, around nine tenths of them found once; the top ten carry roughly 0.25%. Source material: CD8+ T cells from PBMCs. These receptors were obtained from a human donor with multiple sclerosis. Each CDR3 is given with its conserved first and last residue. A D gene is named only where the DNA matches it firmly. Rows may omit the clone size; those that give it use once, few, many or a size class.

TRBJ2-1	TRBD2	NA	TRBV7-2	CASSGTSGRGNEQFF	TGTGCCAGCAGTGGGACTAGCGGGAGAGGGAATGAGCAGTTCTTC
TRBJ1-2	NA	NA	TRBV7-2	CASSHPGITNYGYTF	TGTGCCAGCAGCCATCCAGGCATTACTAACTATGGCTACACCTTC
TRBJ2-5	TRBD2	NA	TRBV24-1	CATSDPGVAGEETQYF	TGTGCCACCAGTGACCCCGGCGTAGCGGGAGAAGAGACCCAGTACTTC
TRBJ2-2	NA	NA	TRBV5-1	CASSGEWLGTGELFF	TGCGCCAGCAGCGGCGAGTGGTTGGGAACCGGGGAGCTGTTTTTT
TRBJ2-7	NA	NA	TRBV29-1	CSVEALGKRDSYEQYF	TGCAGCGTTGAAGCGTTGGGGAAGAGGGACTCCTACGAGCAGTACTTC
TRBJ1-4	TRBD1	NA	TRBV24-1	CATSEGTGEDEKLFF	TGTGCCACCAGTGAGGGGACAGGGGAAGATGAAAAACTGTTTTTT
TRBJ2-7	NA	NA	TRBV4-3	CASSQEGLGVYEQYF	TGCGCCAGCAGCCAAGAGGGGCTTGGGGTATACGAGCAGTACTTC
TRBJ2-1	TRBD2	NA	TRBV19	CASSVAGFNEQFF	TGTGCCAGTAGTGTAGCGGGTTTCAATGAGCAGTTCTTC
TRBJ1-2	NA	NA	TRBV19	CASSRNRDIDGYTF	TGTGCCAGTAGTCGAAACCGGGACATAGATGGCTACACCTTC
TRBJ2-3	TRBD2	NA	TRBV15	CAIAGGPDTQYF	TGTGCCATAGCGGGAGGGCCAGATACGCAGTATTTT
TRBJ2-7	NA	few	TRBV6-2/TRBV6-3	CASSYYYEQYF	TGTGCCAGCAGTTACTACTACGAGCAGTACTTC
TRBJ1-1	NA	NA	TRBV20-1	CSATRGVTEAFF	TGCAGTGCTACCCGTGGGGTCACTGAAGCTTTCTTT
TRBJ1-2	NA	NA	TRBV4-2	CASSQEMMLSYGYTF	TGTGCCAGCAGCCAAGAGATGATGCTCTCCTATGGCTACACCTTC
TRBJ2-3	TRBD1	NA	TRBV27	CASSFTGADTQYF	TGTGCCAGCAGTTTCACAGGGGCAGATACGCAGTATTTT
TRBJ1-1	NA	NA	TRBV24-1	CATSGKLNTEAFF	TGTGCCACCAGTGGAAAGTTGAACACTGAAGCTTTCTTT
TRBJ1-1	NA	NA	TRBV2	CASRPWTDNTEAFF	TGTGCCAGCAGGCCGTGGACGGATAACACTGAAGCTTTCTTT
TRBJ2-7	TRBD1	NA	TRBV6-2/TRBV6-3	CASSYRSGGEKQYF	TGTGCCAGCAGTTACCGATCAGGGGGCGAGAAGCAGTACTTC
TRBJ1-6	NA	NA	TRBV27	CASSFDLSYNSPLHF	TGTGCCAGCAGTTTCGATCTCTCCTATAATTCACCCCTCCACTTT
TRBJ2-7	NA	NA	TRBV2	CASSVFGGPYYEQYF	TGTGCCAGCAGTGTCTTCGGGGGACCTTACTACGAGCAGTACTTC
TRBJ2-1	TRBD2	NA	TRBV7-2	CASSRGMGEGYEQFF	TGTGCCAGCAGCCGGGGGATGGGGGAGGGCTATGAGCAGTTCTTC
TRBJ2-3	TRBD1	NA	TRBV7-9	CASSLSRGPTDTQYF	TGTGCCAGCAGCCTCTCCAGGGGGCCCACAGATACGCAGTATTTT
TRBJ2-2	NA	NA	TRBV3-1	CASKRTGETGELFF	TGTGCCAGCAAAAGGACGGGAGAAACCGGGGAGCTGTTTTTT
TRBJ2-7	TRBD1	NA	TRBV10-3	CASQMDRGFSSYEQYF	TGTGCCAGCCAGATGGACAGGGGCTTTAGTTCCTACGAGCAGTACTTC
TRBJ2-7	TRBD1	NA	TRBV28	CASRDRDSYEQYF	TGTGCCAGCAGGGACAGGGACTCCTACGAGCAGTACTTC
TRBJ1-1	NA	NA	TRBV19	CASSKRDTEAFF	TGTGCCAGTAGTAAACGGGACACTGAAGCTTTCTTT
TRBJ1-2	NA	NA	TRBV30	CAWRLKGYTF	TGTGCCTGGCGTCTGAAGGGCTACACCTTC
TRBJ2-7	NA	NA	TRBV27	CASSLSPNPSYEQYF	TGTGCCAGCAGTTTATCCCCCAACCCCTCCTACGAGCAGTACTTC
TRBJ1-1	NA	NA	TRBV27	CASSFGGWGTEAFF	TGTGCCAGCAGTTTCGGGGGCTGGGGCACTGAAGCTTTCTTT
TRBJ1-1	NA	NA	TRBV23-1	CASSQGEGWGAFF	TGCGCCAGCAGTCAAGGTGAGGGATGGGGTGCTTTCTTT
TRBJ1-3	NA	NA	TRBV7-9	CASSSGGGSDIYF	TGTGCCAGCAGCTCAGGAGGGGGTTCGGACATATATTTT
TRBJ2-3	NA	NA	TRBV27	CASSSPGLLTDTQYF	TGTGCCAGCAGTTCTCCGGGACTCCTCACAGATACGCAGTATTTT
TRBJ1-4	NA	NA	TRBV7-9	CASSVPTTYLNEKLFF	TGTGCCAGCAGCGTACCGACGACTTACCTAAATGAAAAACTGTTTTTT
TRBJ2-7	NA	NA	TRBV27	CASSQTSSYEQYF	TGTGCCAGCAGTCAGACTAGCTCCTACGAGCAGTACTTC
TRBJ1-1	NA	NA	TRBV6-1	CASSGLTAMNTEAFF	TGTGCCAGCAGTGGCTTGACAGCTATGAACACTGAAGCTTTCTTT
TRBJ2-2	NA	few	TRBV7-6	CASSPPDTGELFF	TGTGCCAGCAGCCCCCCGGACACCGGGGAGCTGTTTTTT
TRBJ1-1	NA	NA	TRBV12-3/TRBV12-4	CASSLVGGGTEAFF	TGTGCCAGCAGTTTAGTTGGAGGGGGGACTGAAGCTTTCTTT
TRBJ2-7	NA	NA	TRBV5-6	CASSWGTMSYEQYF	TGTGCCAGCAGCTGGGGGACAATGTCCTACGAGCAGTACTTC